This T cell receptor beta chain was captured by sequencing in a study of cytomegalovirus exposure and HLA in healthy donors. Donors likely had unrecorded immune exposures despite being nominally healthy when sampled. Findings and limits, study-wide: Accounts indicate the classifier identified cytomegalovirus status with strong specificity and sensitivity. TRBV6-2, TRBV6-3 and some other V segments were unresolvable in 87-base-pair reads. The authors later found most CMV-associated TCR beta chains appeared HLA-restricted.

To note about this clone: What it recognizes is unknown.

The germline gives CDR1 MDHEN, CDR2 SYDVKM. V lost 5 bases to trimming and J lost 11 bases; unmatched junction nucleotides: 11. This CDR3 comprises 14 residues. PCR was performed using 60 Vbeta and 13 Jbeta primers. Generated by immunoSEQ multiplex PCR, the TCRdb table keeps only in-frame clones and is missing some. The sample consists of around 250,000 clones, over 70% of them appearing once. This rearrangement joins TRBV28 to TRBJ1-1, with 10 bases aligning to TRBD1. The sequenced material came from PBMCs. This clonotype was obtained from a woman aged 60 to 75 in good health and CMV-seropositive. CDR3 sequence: CASSPRGQGRGAFF. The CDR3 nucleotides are TGTGCCAGCAGTCCTAGGGGACAGGGGAGGGGGGCTTTCTTT. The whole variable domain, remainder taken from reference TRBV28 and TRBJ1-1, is DVKVTQSSRYLVKRTGEKVFLECVQDMDHENMFWYRQDPGLGLRLIYFSYDVKMKEKGDIPEGYSVSREKKERFSLILESASTNQTSMYLCASSPRGQGRGAFFGQGTRLTVV.